A selection of T cell receptor beta chains follows, all from one sample in a study of post-analysis software for immune sequencing data. TCRdb fed the PCR reads into MiXCR, producing one record per CDR3 protein. The sample lists approximately 730,000 distinct CDR3 sequences; about 45% were seen once. Sequencing was performed on blood. The source is a girl between 10 and 17 years old with multiple sclerosis. Both conserved end residues are part of each CDR3. D genes are given only for firm matches. Clone size appears in some rows only: once, few, many, or a class for an expanded clone.

cdr3_aa,cdr3_nt,v_call,j_call,d_call,clone_size
CSGVGAQGRAADTQYF,TGCAGCGGTGTGGGGGCGCAGGGCCGGGCAGCAGATACGCAGTATTTT,TRBV29-1,TRBJ2-3,.,few
CSVEIGASLTDTQYF,TGCAGCGTTGAAATCGGAGCGAGCCTCACAGATACGCAGTATTTT,TRBV29-1,TRBJ2-3,.,few
CATSDGGASNEQFF,TGTGCCACCAGTGATGGGGGGGCTAGCAATGAGCAGTTCTTC,TRBV24-1,TRBJ2-1,.,.
CATSRDRGGYEQYF,TGTGCCACCAGCAGAGATCGTGGGGGCTACGAGCAGTACTTC,TRBV15,TRBJ2-7,.,.
CATSMRTGKRNEQFF,TGTGCCACCAGCATGAGGACAGGGAAGAGGAATGAGCAGTTCTTC,TRBV15,TRBJ2-1,TRBD1,.
CSVGLGTDEQYF,TGCAGCGTCGGACTCGGGACGGATGAGCAGTACTTC,TRBV29-1,TRBJ2-7,.,.
CASSVRDRLNSPLHF,TGTGCTAGCAGCGTCCGGGACAGGCTTAATTCACCCCTCCACTTT,TRBV7-7,TRBJ1-6,TRBD1,few
CASSEGLAGGETQYF,TGTGCCAGCAGCGAGGGACTAGCGGGAGGAGAGACCCAGTACTTC,TRBV6-5,TRBJ2-5,TRBD2,.
CASSAAANYGYTF,TGTGCCAGCAGCGCAGCTGCTAACTATGGCTACACCTTC,TRBV6-1,TRBJ1-2,.,.
CASSWFQGNEQFF,TGTGCCAGCAGTTGGTTTCAGGGAAATGAGCAGTTCTTC,TRBV12-3/TRBV12-4,TRBJ2-1,.,few
CASGGAAEVNTEAFF,TGCGCCAGCGGGGGAGCGGCAGAAGTGAACACTGAAGCTTTCTTT,TRBV10-1,TRBJ1-1,.,.
CSARRSATNYGYTF,TGCAGTGCTAGGAGGTCAGCGACTAACTATGGCTACACCTTC,TRBV20-1,TRBJ1-2,.,few
CASSDSTSARNEQFF,TGTGCCAGCAGTGACTCGACTAGCGCTAGGAATGAGCAGTTCTTC,TRBV6-4,TRBJ2-1,TRBD2,.
CVSSWDLGGLTQYF,TGTGTCAGCAGCTGGGATCTTGGCGGGCTTACGCAGTATTTT,TRBV7-3,TRBJ2-3,.,.
CASSNTGTATYEQYF,TGTGCCAGCAGTAATACCGGGACAGCTACCTACGAGCAGTACTTC,TRBV6-5,TRBJ2-7,TRBD1,.
CSVEGTGEANYGYTF,TGCAGCGTTGAGGGAACAGGGGAAGCTAACTATGGCTACACCTTC,TRBV29-1,TRBJ1-2,TRBD1,.
CSARDPREIDEQYF,TGCAGTGCTAGAGACCCGCGGGAGATCGACGAGCAGTACTTC,TRBV20-1,TRBJ2-7,TRBD2,.
CASSLRSAGLAGGPLGETQYF,TGTGCCAGCAGTTTACGATCGGCGGGACTAGCGGGAGGGCCGCTGGGAGAGACCCAGTACTTC,TRBV27,TRBJ2-5,TRBD2,.
CAISDPRANSGRDTQYF,TGTGCCATCAGTGACCCTCGGGCTAATAGCGGGAGGGATACGCAGTATTTT,TRBV10-3,TRBJ2-3,TRBD2,.
CASSLGAGGPDTQYF,TGTGCCAGCAGCTTGGGAGCGGGAGGGCCGGATACGCAGTATTTT,TRBV7-2,TRBJ2-3,TRBD2,.
CASSLRLGISHNEQFF,TGTGCCAGCAGCCTGCGACTTGGGATCTCCCACAATGAGCAGTTCTTC,TRBV5-6,TRBJ2-1,.,few
CASTLGNRAHEQYF,TGTGCCAGCACCTTAGGGAACAGGGCCCACGAGCAGTACTTC,TRBV12-3/TRBV12-4,TRBJ2-7,.,few
CASGLFSGTYGYTF,TGTGCTAGTGGTTTGTTCTCCGGGACCTATGGCTACACCTTC,TRBV12-5,TRBJ1-2,.,few
CASSLMGGMDYGYTF,TGTGCCAGCAGCTTAATGGGGGGCATGGACTATGGCTACACCTTC,TRBV7-2,TRBJ1-2,.,.
CASSQVVGPEADTQYF,TGCGCCAGCAGCCAAGTGGTAGGACCCGAGGCAGATACGCAGTATTTT,TRBV4-3,TRBJ2-3,.,.
CASSWGTEQFF,TGTGCCAGCAGCTGGGGGACTGAGCAGTTCTTC,TRBV7-9,TRBJ2-1,.,.
CSVIAGAPYEQYF,TGCAGCGTCATAGCGGGAGCGCCCTACGAGCAGTACTTC,TRBV29-1,TRBJ2-7,TRBD2,few
CASSLQGELSSPLHF,TGTGCCAGCAGCCTCCAGGGAGAGTTGAGTTCACCCCTCCACTTT,TRBV7-2,TRBJ1-6,.,few
CASSYGSDRELFF,TGTGCCAGCAGTTACGGGTCGGATAGGGAACTGTTTTTT,TRBV6-5,TRBJ1-4,.,.
CASSPHNEGSNTEAFF,TGTGCCAGCAGTCCCCATAATGAGGGTTCGAACACTGAAGCTTTCTTT,TRBV12-3/TRBV12-4,TRBJ1-1,.,once
CASSEGSSGRLFEQYF,TGTGCCAGCAGCGAGGGATCTAGCGGGAGACTTTTCGAGCAGTACTTC,TRBV9,TRBJ2-7,TRBD2,.
CASSLAGAPGEQFF,TGCGCCAGCAGCTTGGCGGGGGCCCCCGGTGAGCAGTTCTTC,TRBV5-1,TRBJ2-1,.,.
CATSANRDPQSGLAPYQETQYF,TGTGCCACCAGTGCCAATAGGGACCCCCAGAGCGGGCTAGCGCCGTACCAAGAGACCCAGTACTTC,TRBV24-1,TRBJ2-5,.,few
CASSSEGQSAYEQYF,TGTGCCAGCAGTTCCGAGGGACAGAGCGCCTACGAGCAGTACTTC,TRBV12-3/TRBV12-4,TRBJ2-7,TRBD1,.
CSSPGAALGRNEQFF,TGCAGTTCCCCCGGGGCGGCCCTAGGCCGGAATGAGCAGTTCTTC,TRBV20-1,TRBJ2-1,.,.
CASSYGDRGRETQYF,TGTGCCAGCAGTTACGGGGACAGGGGGCGAGAGACCCAGTACTTC,TRBV6-6,TRBJ2-5,TRBD1,.
CASSPKASNEQFF,TGTGCCAGCTCACCCAAAGCTAGCAATGAGCAGTTCTTC,TRBV18,TRBJ2-1,.,.
CASSYGTSGEQYF,TGTGCCAGCAGTTACGGGACTTCGGGAGAGCAGTACTTC,TRBV6-5,TRBJ2-5,.,.
CSVGFGVGAEQFF,TGCAGCGTTGGCTTTGGGGTGGGCGCCGAGCAGTTCTTC,TRBV29-1,TRBJ2-1,.,.
CSAVGTSSFRSYNEQFF,TGCAGTGCTGTGGGGACTAGCAGTTTTCGGTCCTACAATGAGCAGTTCTTC,TRBV20-1,TRBJ2-1,TRBD2,few